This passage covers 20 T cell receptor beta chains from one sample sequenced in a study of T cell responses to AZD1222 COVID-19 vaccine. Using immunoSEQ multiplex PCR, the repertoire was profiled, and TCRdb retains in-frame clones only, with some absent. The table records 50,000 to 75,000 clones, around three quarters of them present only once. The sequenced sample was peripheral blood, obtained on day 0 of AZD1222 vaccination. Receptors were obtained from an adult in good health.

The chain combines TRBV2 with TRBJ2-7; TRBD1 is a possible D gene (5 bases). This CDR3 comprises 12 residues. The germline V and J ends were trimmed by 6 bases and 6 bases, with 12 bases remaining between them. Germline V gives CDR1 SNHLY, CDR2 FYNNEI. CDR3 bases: TGTGCCAGCAGGGCCGACAGTCCCGAGCAGTACTTC. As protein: CASRADSPEQYF.

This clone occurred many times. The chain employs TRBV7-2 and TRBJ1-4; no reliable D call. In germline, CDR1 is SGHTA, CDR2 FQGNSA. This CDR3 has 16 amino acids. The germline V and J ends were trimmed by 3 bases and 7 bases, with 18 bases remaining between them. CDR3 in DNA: TGTGCCAGCAGCTTCCAGGAGGCGGGGAGCGGTGAAAAACTGTTTTTT. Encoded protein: CASSFQEAGSGEKLFF.

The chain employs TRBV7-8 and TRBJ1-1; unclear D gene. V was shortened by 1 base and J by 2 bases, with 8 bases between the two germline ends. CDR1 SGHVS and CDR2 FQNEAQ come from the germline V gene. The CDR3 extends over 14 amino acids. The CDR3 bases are TGTGCCAGCAGCTTAGATATCGGAAACACTGAAGCTTTCTTT. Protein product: CASSLDIGNTEAFF.

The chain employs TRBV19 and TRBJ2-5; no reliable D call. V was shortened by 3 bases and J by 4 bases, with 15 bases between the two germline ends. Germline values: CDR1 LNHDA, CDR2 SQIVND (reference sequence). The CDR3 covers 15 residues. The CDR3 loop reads CASSIYLSTPETQYF. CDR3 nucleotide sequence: TGTGCCAGTAGTATTTACCTAAGTACCCCAGAGACCCAGTACTTC. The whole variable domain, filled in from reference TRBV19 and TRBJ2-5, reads DGGITQSPKYLFRKEGQNVTLSCEQNLNHDAMYWYRQDPGQGLRLIYYSQIVNDFQKGDIAEGYSVSREKKESFPLTVTSAQKNPTAFYLCASSIYLSTPETQYFGPGTRLLVL.

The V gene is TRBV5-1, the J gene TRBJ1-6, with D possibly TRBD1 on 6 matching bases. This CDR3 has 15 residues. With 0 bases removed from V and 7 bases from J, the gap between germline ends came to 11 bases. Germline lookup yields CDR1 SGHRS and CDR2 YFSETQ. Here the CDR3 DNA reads TGCGCCAGCAGCTTGGAGGGGGGGATGAATTCACCCCTCCACTTT. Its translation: CASSLEGGMNSPLHF.

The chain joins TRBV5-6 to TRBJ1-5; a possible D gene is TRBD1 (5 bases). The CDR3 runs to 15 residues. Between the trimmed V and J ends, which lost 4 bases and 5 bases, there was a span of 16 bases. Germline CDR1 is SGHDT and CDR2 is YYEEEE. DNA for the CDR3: TGTGCCAGCAGCACCCGACAGAGGCTTGATCAGCCCCAGCATTTT. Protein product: CASSTRQRLDQPQHF.

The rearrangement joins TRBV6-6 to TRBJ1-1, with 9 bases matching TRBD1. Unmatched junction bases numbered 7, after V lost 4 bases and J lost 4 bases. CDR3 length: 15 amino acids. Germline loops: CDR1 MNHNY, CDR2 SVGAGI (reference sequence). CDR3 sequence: CASSSPGQGVTEAFF. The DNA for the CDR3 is TGTGCCAGCAGTTCACCGGGACAGGGAGTCACTGAAGCTTTCTTT.

The CDR3, as DNA: TGTGCCAGCAGCGTAGAGGACGGAAACACAGATACGCAGTATTTT. Amino acids: CASSVEDGNTDTQYF. V gene TRBV9 combines with J gene TRBJ2-3; D gene uncertain. V shed 0 bases and J shed 2 bases, with 10 bases lying between them. In germline, CDR1 is SGDLS, CDR2 YYNGEE. CDR3 length: 15 residues.

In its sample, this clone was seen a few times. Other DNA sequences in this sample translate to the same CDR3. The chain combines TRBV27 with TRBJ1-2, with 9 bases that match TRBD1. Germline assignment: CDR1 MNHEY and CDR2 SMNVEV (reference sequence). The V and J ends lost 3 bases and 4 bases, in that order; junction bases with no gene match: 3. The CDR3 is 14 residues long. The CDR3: CASSLGQGIYGYTF. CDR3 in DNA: TGTGCCAGCAGTTTGGGACAGGGAATCTATGGCTACACCTTC.

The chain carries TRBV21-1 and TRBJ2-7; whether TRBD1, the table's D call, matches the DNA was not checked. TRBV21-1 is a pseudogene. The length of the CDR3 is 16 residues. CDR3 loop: CASSTRPGTGPYEQYF. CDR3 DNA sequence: TGTGCCAGCAGCACACGGCCCGGGACAGGTCCCTACGAGCAGTACTTC.

Written as DNA, the CDR3 is TGTGCCAGCAGCGTAGACGAGGGGTGGCACGAGCAGTACTTC. This gives the protein CASSVDEGWHEQYF. The V call is TRBV9, the J call TRBJ2-7; D may correspond to TRBD1 or TRBD2 (5 bases each). V was clipped by 0 bases and J by 5 bases, with 12 bases between them. This CDR3 is built from 14 residues. Per germline, CDR1 SGDLS and CDR2 YYNGEE.

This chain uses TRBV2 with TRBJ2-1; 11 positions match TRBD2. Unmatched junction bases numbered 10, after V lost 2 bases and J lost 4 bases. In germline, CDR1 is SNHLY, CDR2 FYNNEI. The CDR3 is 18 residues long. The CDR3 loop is CASSELAGGRAPYNEQFF. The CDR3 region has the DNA TGTGCCAGCAGTGAACTAGCGGGGGGACGCGCCCCGTACAATGAGCAGTTCTTC.

The CDR3 here is CASSLGLGLAGEFQETQYF. For the CDR3, the DNA is TGTGCCAGCAGCTTAGGCTTGGGACTAGCGGGGGAATTCCAAGAGACCCAGTACTTC. J is TRBJ2-5 and V is TRBV9, with 14 bases fitting TRBD2. From germline, CDR1 is SGDLS and CDR2 YYNGEE. J gave up 1 base and V 4 bases, and 12 bases lay outside the gene matches. This CDR3 contains 19 residues.

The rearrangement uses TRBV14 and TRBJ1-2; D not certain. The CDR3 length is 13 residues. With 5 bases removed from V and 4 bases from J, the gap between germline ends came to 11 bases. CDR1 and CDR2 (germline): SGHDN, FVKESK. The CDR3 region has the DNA TGTGCCAGCAGCGCAGGATTTGGCTATGGCTACACCTTC. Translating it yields CASSAGFGYGYTF.

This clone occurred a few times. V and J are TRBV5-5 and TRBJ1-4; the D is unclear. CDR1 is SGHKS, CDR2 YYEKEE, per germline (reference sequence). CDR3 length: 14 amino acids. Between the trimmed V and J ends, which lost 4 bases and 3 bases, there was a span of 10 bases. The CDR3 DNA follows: TGTGCCAGCAGCACTGACACCCCTAATGAAAAACTGTTTTTT. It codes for CASSTDTPNEKLFF. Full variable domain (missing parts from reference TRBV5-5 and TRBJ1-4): DAGVTQSPTHLIKTRGQQVTLRCSPISGHKSVSWYQQVLGQGPQFIFQYYEKEERGRGNFPDRFSARQFPNYSSELNVNALLLGDSALYLCASSTDTPNEKLFFGSGTQLSVL.

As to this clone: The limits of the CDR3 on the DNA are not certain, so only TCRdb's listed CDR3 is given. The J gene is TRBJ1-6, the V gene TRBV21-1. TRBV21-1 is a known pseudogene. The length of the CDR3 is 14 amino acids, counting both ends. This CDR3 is CASSKVGVGSPLHF.

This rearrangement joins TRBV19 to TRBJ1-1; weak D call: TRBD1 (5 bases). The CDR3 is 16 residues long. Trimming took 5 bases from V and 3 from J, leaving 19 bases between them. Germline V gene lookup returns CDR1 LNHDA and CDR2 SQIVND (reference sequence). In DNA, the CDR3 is TGTGCCAGTAGTTTTAAGCCAGGGTCGGTGGACACTGAAGCTTTCTTT. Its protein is CASSFKPGSVDTEAFF. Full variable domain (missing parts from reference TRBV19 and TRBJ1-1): DGGITQSPKYLFRKEGQNVTLSCEQNLNHDAMYWYRQDPGQGLRLIYYSQIVNDFQKGDIAEGYSVSREKKESFPLTVTSAQKNPTAFYLCASSFKPGSVDTEAFFGQGTRLTVV.

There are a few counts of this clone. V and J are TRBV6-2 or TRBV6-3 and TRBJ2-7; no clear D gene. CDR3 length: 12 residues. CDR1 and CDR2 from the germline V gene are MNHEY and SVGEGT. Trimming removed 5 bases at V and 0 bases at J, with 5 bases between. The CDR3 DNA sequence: TGTGCCAGCAGTACCATCTCCTACGAGCAGTACTTC. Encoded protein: CASSTISYEQYF.

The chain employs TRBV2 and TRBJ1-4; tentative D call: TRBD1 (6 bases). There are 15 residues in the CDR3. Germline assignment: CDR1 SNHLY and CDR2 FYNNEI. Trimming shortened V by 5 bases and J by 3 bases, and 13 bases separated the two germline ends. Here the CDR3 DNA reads TGTGCCAGCAGTAGCAACAGGGCTCCTAATGAAAAACTGTTTTTT. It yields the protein CASSSNRAPNEKLFF.

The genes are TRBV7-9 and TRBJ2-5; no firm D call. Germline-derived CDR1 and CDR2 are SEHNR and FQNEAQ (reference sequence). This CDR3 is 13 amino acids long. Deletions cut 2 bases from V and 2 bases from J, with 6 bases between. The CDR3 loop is CASSLTAQETQYF. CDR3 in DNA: TGTGCCAGCAGCTTAACGGCGCAAGAGACCCAGTACTTC.